This is a list of T cell receptor beta chains from one sample in a study of CD8+CD57+ T cells in acquired aplastic anemia. Each CDR3 protein is one row after TCRdb ran MiXCR on the reads. The profile shows around 190,000 distinct CDR3 sequences, roughly 50% of them singletons. The sequenced sample was sorted CD4+, CD8+, or CD8+CD57+ T cells (not recorded which) from PBMCs. These receptors all come from a human donor with aplastic anemia. Each CDR3 is given with its conserved first and last residue. The D gene is left open where the match is weak. A row's size may be missing; if present it is once, few, many or a size class.

j_gene	v_gene	abundance	d_gene	CDR3aa	CDR3nt
TRBJ1-4	TRBV10-3	.	.	CATKKGGTNEKLFF	TGTGCCACCAAGAAGGGGGGGACTAATGAAAAACTGTTTTTT
TRBJ2-5	TRBV15	many	TRBD2	CATSSGLAATEETQYF	TGTGCCACCAGTTCTGGACTAGCGGCCACCGAAGAGACCCAGTACTTC
TRBJ1-1	TRBV10-2	many	TRBD1	CATRDRGGVDTEAFF	TGCGCCACTAGAGACAGGGGAGGAGTAGACACTGAAGCTTTCTTT
TRBJ2-1	TRBV7-2	.	.	CASSLRVGEQFF	TGTGCCAGCAGCTTACGCGTTGGTGAGCAGTTCTTC
TRBJ2-3	TRBV29-1	.	TRBD1	CSVLGADRADTQYF	TGCAGCGTCCTCGGAGCGGACAGGGCAGATACGCAGTATTTT
TRBJ2-1	TRBV5-1	.	TRBD2	CASSIDSGGTYNEQFF	TGCGCCAGCAGCATAGATAGCGGGGGGACCTACAATGAGCAGTTCTTC
TRBJ1-4	TRBV25-1	.	.	CASSEYRQATNEKLFF	TGTGCCAGCAGTGAATATCGACAAGCAACTAATGAAAAACTGTTTTTT
TRBJ2-7	TRBV10-3	.	TRBD1	CAISVGTGVLYEQYF	TGTGCCATCAGTGTTGGGACAGGGGTCCTGTACGAGCAGTACTTC
TRBJ2-2	TRBV9	.	.	CASSFSASGELFF	TGTGCCAGCAGCTTCTCAGCATCCGGGGAGCTGTTTTTT
TRBJ1-1	TRBV2	medium-sized	.	CASSVIRNTEAFF	TGTGCCAGCAGTGTGATCAGGAACACTGAAGCTTTCTTT